The 4 T cell receptor beta chains below all came from one sample that was sequenced in a study of T-cell reconstitution after alpha-beta-depleted transplantation in children. As it was prepared, the TCRbeta library received unique molecular identifiers. TCRdb re-called the PCR reads through MiXCR, storing one row per CDR3 protein. This table has roughly 100,000 distinct CDR3 sequences, 6.5% to 8.5% appearing once. The specimen was PBMCs from the stem cell graft donor, collected from the stem cell graft. These receptors all come from a human donor who donated a stem cell graft to a child with congenital amegakaryocytic thrombocytopenia.

The chain carries TRBV20-1 and TRBJ2-1; D may be TRBD2 (5 bases). Germline V gene sequence: CDR1 DFQATT, CDR2 SNEGSKA (reference sequence). Trimming pared 6 bases from V and 7 bases from J, leaving 16 bases between. This CDR3 is built from 13 residues. The CDR3 here is CSAPRGPRNEQFF. The CDR3 bases are TGCAGTGCCCCTCGAGGGCCGAGGAATGAGCAGTTCTTC.

This clonotype was observed many times. The CDR3 region has the DNA TGTGCCGGTCGGGGGAACCAAGAGACCCAGTACTTC. Its protein is CAGRGNQETQYF. The rearrangement links TRBV2 to TRBJ2-5; a weak D match, TRBD2 (6 bases). V was clipped by 11 bases and J by 0 bases, with 10 bases between them. CDR3 length: 12 residues. Germline V lookup: CDR1 SNHLY, CDR2 FYNNEI.

At least ten counts were recorded for this clonotype. This chain joins TRBV18 and TRBJ1-6; D perhaps matches TRBD1 (5 bases). Looked up from germline, CDR1 is KGHSH and CDR2 is LQKENI. Trimming took off 0 bases at V and 7 bases at J, with 16 bases between the two ends. This CDR3 contains 17 residues. The CDR3 DNA sequence: TGTGCCAGCTCACCACCCGTCCGGGGCGCGGGGAATTCACCCCTCCACTTT. Amino acids: CASSPPVRGAGNSPLHF.

This clonotype was seen at least ten times. The V call is TRBV20-1, the J call TRBJ2-7; no clear D gene. Germline assignment: CDR1 DFQATT and CDR2 SNEGSKA (reference sequence). V lost 5 bases to trimming and J lost 3 bases, with 8 bases between them. The CDR3 totals 11 residues. The CDR3: CSAPLSYEQYF. In nucleotides, the CDR3 is TGCAGTGCTCCCTTAAGCTACGAGCAGTACTTC.